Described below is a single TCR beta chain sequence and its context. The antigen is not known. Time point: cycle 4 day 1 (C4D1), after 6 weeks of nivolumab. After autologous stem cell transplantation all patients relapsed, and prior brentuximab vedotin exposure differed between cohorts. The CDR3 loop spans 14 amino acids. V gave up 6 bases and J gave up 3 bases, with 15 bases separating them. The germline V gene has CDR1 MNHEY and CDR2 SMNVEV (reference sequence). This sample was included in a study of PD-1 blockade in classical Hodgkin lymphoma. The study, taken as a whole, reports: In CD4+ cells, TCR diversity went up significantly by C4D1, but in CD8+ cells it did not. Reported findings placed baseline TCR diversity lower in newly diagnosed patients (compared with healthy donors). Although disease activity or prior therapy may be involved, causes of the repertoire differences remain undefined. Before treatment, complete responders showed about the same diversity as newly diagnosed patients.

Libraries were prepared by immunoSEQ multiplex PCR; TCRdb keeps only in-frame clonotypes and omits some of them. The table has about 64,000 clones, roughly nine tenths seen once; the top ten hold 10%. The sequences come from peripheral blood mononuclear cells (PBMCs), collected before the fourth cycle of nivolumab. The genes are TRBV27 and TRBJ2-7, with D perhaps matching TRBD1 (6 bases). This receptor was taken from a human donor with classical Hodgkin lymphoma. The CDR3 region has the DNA TGTGCCAGCAGCGATCAGGGGTTCAACTACGAGCAGTACTTC. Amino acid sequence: CASSDQGFNYEQYF.